The T cell receptor beta chain described here comes from a study of T cell responses to AZD1222 COVID-19 vaccine. Study outcomes and limitations: Once two AZD1222 doses were given, Spike-specific TCR breadth and depth went up. Baseline seropositivity occurred in only 5 to 7 AZD1222 recipients. Females made up more of the donors, who were largely white British, and clonal diversity may have come out too low.

The CDR3 extends over 15 amino acids. Trimming removed 2 bases from V and 5 bases from J, with 16 bases in between. Germline V gene data show CDR1 as SGHTA and CDR2 as FQGNSA. Sequenced by immunoSEQ multiplex PCR; TCRdb stores in-frame clones only, minus some. The sample contains around 150,000 clones, around 90% of which appear only once. In regard to this clone: The antigen is unknown.

V and J are TRBV7-2 and TRBJ2-7, with D uncertain. The clonotype was recovered from an adult in good health. Here the sequenced sample was peripheral blood, taken on day 0 of MenACWY control vaccination. This CDR3 is CASSLLDLPRNEQYF. Here the CDR3 DNA reads TGTGCCAGCAGCTTATTGGATCTACCTCGGAACGAGCAGTACTTC.